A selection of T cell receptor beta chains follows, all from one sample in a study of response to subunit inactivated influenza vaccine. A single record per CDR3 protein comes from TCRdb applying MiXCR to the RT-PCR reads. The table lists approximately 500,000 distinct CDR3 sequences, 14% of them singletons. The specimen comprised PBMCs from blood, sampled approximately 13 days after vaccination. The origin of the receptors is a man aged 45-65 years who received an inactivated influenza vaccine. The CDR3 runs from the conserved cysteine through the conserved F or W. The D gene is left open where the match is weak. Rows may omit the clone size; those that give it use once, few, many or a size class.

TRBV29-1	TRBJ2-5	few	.	TGCAGCGTTGGAGCTGTGGAGACCCAGTACTTC	CSVGAVETQYF
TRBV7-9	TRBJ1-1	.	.	TGTGCCAGCAGCTCCGGGTCTTACACTGAAGCTTTCTTT	CASSSGSYTEAFF
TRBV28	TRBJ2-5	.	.	TGTGCCAGCAGTAAACATCAGGGGAAAGAGACCCAGTACTTC	CASSKHQGKETQYF
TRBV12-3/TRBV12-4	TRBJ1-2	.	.	TGTGCCAGCAGTTTACTACAGAAAGCGAGTGGCTACACCTTC	CASSLLQKASGYTF
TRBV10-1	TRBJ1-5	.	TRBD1	TGCGCCAGCAGCAGACAGGGGTGGTATGAGCCCCAGCATTTT	CASSRQGWYEPQHF
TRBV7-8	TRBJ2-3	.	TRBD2	TGTGCCAGCAGCTTTAGCGGGAGTTTCGCAGATACGCAGTATTTT	CASSFSGSFADTQYF
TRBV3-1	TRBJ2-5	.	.	TGTGCCAGCAGCCAAGACAGGGTCGGGACCCAGTACTTC	CASSQDRVGTQYF
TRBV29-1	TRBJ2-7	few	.	TGCAGCGTGGGAAGGACACAAAGCTCCTACGAGCAGTACTTC	CSVGRTQSSYEQYF
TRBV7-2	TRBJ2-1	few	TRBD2	TGTGCCAGCAGCCCGGGACTAGCGGGCCCCAATGAGCAGTTCTTC	CASSPGLAGPNEQFF
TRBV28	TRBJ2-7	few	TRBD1	TGTGCCAGCAGTTTAGTCACAGGGGTGGTTTCCTACGAGCAGTACTTC	CASSLVTGVVSYEQYF
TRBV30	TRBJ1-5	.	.	TGTGCCTGGAACACTTATAGCAATCAGCCCCAGCATTTT	CAWNTYSNQPQHF
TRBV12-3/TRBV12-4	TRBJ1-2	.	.	TGTGCCAGCAGTTTGGAGCAGATCAAAAGGGGCTACACCTTC	CASSLEQIKRGYTF
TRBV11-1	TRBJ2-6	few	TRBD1	TGTGCCAGCAGCTCCGGGACAGGGGGAACCTCTGGGGCCAACGTCCTGACTTTC	CASSSGTGGTSGANVLTF
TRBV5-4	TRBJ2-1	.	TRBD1	TGTGCCAGCAGACGACCGGGACAGGGGGTTAATGAGCAGTTCTTC	CASRRPGQGVNEQFF
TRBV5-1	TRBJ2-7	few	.	TGCGCCAGCAGCTTGGTGATTTCCGCAAACGAGCAGTACTTC	CASSLVISANEQYF
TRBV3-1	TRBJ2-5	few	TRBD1	TGTGCCAGCAGCCAAGATTGGACAGGGCCTTTAGAGACCCAGTACTTC	CASSQDWTGPLETQYF
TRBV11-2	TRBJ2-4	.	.	TGTGCCAGCAGCTTAGATGGCGCAGCACAAGGCATTCAGTACTTC	CASSLDGAAQGIQYF
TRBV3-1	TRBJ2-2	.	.	TGTGCCAGCAGCCCTCCACAGGCTCCTAACACCGGGGAGCTGTTTTTT	CASSPPQAPNTGELFF
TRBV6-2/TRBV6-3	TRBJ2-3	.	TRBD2	TGTGCCAGCAGTTACTCGGGACTAGCGGGAATAGGAGATACGCAGTATTTT	CASSYSGLAGIGDTQYF
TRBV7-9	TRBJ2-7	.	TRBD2	TGTGCCAGCAGCTTAGTTAGCGGGCGGACCTACGAGCAGTACTTC	CASSLVSGRTYEQYF
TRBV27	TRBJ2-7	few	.	TGTGCCAGCAGTTTACAGGGATCCCACTCCTACGAGCAGTACTTC	CASSLQGSHSYEQYF
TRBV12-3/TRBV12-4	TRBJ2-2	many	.	TGTGCCAGCAGTCCTATGGCCGACACCGGGGAGCTGTTTTTT	CASSPMADTGELFF
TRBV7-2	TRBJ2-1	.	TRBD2	TGTGCCAGCAGCTTAGATGGGGCGCTAGCGGCCGAGCAGTTCTTC	CASSLDGALAAEQFF
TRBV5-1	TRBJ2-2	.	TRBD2	TGCGCCAGCAGCTTGGGACTAGCGGGGGCCGCGAACACCGGGGAGCTGTTTTTT	CASSLGLAGAANTGELFF
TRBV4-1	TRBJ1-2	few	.	TGCGCCAGCAGCCAAGAGACGCTGGTTACCTATGGCTACACCTTC	CASSQETLVTYGYTF
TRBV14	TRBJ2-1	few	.	TGTGCCAGCAGCGGACGGAGAGCCTACAATGAGCAGTTCTTC	CASSGRRAYNEQFF
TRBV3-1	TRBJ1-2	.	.	TGTGCCAGCAGCCAAGGGTTGGGGGGCTACACCTTC	CASSQGLGGYTF
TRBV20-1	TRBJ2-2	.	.	TGCAGTGCTCAGCATGGCGGGGAGCTGTTTTTT	CSAQHGGELFF
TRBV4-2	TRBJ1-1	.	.	TGTGCCAGCAGCCAAGATACCTACGCCGAAGCTTTCTTT	CASSQDTYAEAFF
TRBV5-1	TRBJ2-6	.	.	TGCGCCAGCAGCTTGAGGGGGTTGAGAGGGGCCAACGTCCTGACTTTC	CASSLRGLRGANVLTF
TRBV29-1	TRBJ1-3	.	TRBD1	TGCAGCGTGAGCAGGGGGCCTGGAAACACCATATATTTT	CSVSRGPGNTIYF
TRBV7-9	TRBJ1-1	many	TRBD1	TGTGCCAGCAGCCGTACAGGGGGTCGGACTGAAGCTTTCTTT	CASSRTGGRTEAFF
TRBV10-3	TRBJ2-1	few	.	TGTGCCATCAGTATCGGGTACAATGAGCAGTTCTTC	CAISIGYNEQFF
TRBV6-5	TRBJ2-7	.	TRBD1	TGTGCCAGCCTGGACAGGGAATACGAGCAGTACTTC	CASLDREYEQYF
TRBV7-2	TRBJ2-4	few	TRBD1	TGTGCCAGCAGCTGGACTAACAGGGGGGACATTCAGTACTTC	CASSWTNRGDIQYF
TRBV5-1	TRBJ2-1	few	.	TGCGCCAGCAGCTCCGGGGCCTTTGAGCAGTTCTTC	CASSSGAFEQFF
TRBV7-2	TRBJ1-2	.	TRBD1	TGTGCCAGCAGCGCCCGACAGGGGGGCGGCTACACCTTC	CASSARQGGGYTF
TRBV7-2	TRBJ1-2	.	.	TGTGCCAGCAGCCAGTTTGGAGGCGTCTCTGGCTACACCTTC	CASSQFGGVSGYTF
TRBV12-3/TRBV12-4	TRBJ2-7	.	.	TGTGCCAGCAGCCCGGATACTCGCGAGCAGTACTTC	CASSPDTREQYF
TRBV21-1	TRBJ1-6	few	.	TGTGCCAGCAGCAAAGCAGGACAGGGCTATAATTCACCCCTCCACTTT	CASSKAGQGYNSPLHF
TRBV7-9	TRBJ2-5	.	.	TGTGCCAGCAGCTTAGAGAGACAGGACCAGTACTTC	CASSLERQDQYF
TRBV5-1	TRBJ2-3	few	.	TGCGCCAGCAGCTTGGGCTATTCAGGCACAGATACGCAGTATTTT	CASSLGYSGTDTQYF
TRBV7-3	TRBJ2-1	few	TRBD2	TGTGCCAGCAGCATAACTAGCGGGAGTCACCATGAGCAGTTCTTC	CASSITSGSHHEQFF
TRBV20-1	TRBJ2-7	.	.	TGCAGTGCTAGGGACGACTCAAAAAGCTCCTACGAGCAGTACTTC	CSARDDSKSSYEQYF
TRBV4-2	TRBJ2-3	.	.	TGTGCCAGCAGCCTAGGGACTGCTTCTAGCACAGATACGCAGTATTTT	CASSLGTASSTDTQYF
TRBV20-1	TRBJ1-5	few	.	TGCAGTGCTAGAGGGCAGGGTTATCAGCCCCAGCATTTT	CSARGQGYQPQHF
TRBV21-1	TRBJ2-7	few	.	TGTGCCAGCAGCACCTCCGGGACAGCTTACGAGCAGTACTTC	CASSTSGTAYEQYF
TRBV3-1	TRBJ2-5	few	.	TGTGCCAGCACCGCTCGGGGTAGCGGCATCCCGGAGACCCAGTACTTC	CASTARGSGIPETQYF